This passage covers 3 T cell receptor beta chains from one sample sequenced in a study of vaccination effects on CD4 cells after COVID-19. Measured with immunoSEQ multiplex PCR; TCRdb has only the in-frame clones, and not every one. In the table there are some 52,000 clones, 79% of which are singletons. No antigen has been assigned to these receptors. With the ViraFEST assay, the study expanded antigen-specific CD4+ T cells using viral peptide pools, then sequenced them. Upon completion of 10 days in culture, CD4+ T cells were isolated. Vaccinated participants had no history of SARS-CoV-2 infection and tested negative for nucleocapsid antibodies. The sample in question was CD4+ T cells from PBMCs cultured with HCoV-OC43 spike peptides, obtained before COVID-19 vaccination. Subset denoted: HCoV-OC43 spike overlapping peptide pool stimulation. The source is a human donor who received a COVID-19 vaccine.

The chain joins TRBV18 to TRBJ2-1, with D perhaps assigned TRBD1 or TRBD2 (5 bases each). Trimming took 5 bases from V and 10 from J, leaving 21 bases between them. The CDR3 is 15 amino acids. From germline, CDR1 is KGHSH and CDR2 LQKENI. In nucleotides, the CDR3 is TGTGCCAGCTCATCCAGGGAGAACCTACAATGGGAGCAGTTCTTC. Residues: CASSSRENLQWEQFF.

This clone was seen just once. The V gene is TRBV4-1, the J gene TRBJ2-1; D gene uncertain. The germline V and J ends were trimmed by 3 bases and 8 bases, with 5 bases remaining between them. The CDR3 has 11 residues. Germline V gene lookup returns CDR1 MGHRA and CDR2 YSYEKL. CDR3 sequence: CASSQSDEQFF. In DNA form, the CDR3 reads TGCGCCAGCAGCCAGAGCGATGAGCAGTTCTTC.

The CDR3, as DNA: TGTGCCAGCAGCTTAGGTGGGATGAACACTGAAGCTTTCTTT. This sequence encodes CASSLGGMNTEAFF. The chain has TRBV7-9 and TRBJ1-1; D ambiguous. V lost 1 base and J lost 0, with 6 bases in between. This CDR3 has 14 residues. Germline CDR1 SEHNR, CDR2 FQNEAQ (reference sequence). The whole variable domain, filled in from reference TRBV7-9 and TRBJ1-1, reads DTGVSQNPRHKITKRGQNVTFRCDPISEHNRLYWYRQTLGQGPEFLTYFQNEAQLEKSRLLSDRFSAERPKGSFSTLEIQRTEQGDSAMYLCASSLGGMNTEAFFGQGTRLTVV.